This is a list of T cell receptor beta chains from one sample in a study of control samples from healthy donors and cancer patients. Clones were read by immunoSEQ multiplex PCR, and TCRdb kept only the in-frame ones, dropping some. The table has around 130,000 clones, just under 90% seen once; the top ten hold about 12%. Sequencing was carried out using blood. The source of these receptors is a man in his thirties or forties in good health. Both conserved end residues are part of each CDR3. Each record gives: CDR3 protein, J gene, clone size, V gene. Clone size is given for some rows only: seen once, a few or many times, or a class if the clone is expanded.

CACRGIGDTKAGYTF | TRBJ1-2 | - | TRBV30
CASSVGSSDTQYF | TRBJ2-3 | few | TRBV6-4
CASSYPGGGYTF | TRBJ1-2 | - | TRBV6-5
CASSYIGGTEAFF | TRBJ1-1 | - | TRBV6-6
CASSTTGDGYTF | TRBJ1-2 | - | TRBV21-1
CARSQGWGGQGEGYTF | TRBJ1-2 | many | TRBV4-1
CASSLLAGGTDTQYF | TRBJ2-3 | - | TRBV3-1/TRBV3-2
CATSREVRGDTQYF | TRBJ2-3 | - | TRBV15
CASTAQGDIQYF | TRBJ2-4 | - | TRBV6-6
CASSQDSLGSPLHF | TRBJ1-6 | - | TRBV5-6
CASSPSGQPQHF | TRBJ1-5 | - | TRBV10-1
CASSLWQGETQYF | TRBJ2-5 | - | TRBV7-9
CASSLVGRANNSPLHF | TRBJ1-6 | - | TRBV5-5
CASSPYHADRDEQYF | TRBJ2-7 | - | TRBV18
CASSQVRTGSTEAFF | TRBJ1-1 | - | TRBV4-1
CARSHGRGGQGEGYTF | TRBJ1-2 | medium-sized | TRBV4-1
CASSPGQGGYGYTF | TRBJ1-2 | few | TRBV6-4
CSVQGAGQPQHF | TRBJ1-5 | - | TRBV29-1
CATSTSGASQNGYTF | TRBJ1-2 | - | TRBV15
CASGGTAGTQYF | TRBJ2-3 | - | TRBV12-5
CASSLMGQGTGETQYF | TRBJ2-5 | - | TRBV7-3
CASSWATRLFF | TRBJ2-2 | few | TRBV5-1
CASSLSSTVPVQYF | TRBJ2-5 | - | TRBV7-2
CASSSGQGGSTNEKLFF | TRBJ1-4 | - | TRBV28
CASSPKGQVDSGANVLTF | TRBJ2-6 | - | TRBV18
CASSQGQGQNTEAFF | TRBJ1-1 | once | TRBV5-1
CASSYRQGSNSPLHF | TRBJ1-6 | - | TRBV5-8
CASSDEGVTSYEQYF | TRBJ2-7 | - | TRBV19
CASSQETENTEAFF | TRBJ1-1 | once | TRBV3-1/TRBV3-2
CASRDQNTEAFF | TRBJ1-1 | - | TRBV10-1
CASSGQISTDTQYF | TRBJ2-3 | - | TRBV6-2/TRBV6-3
CASSLESQAYGYTF | TRBJ1-2 | - | TRBV7-2
CASSGQGARNSPLHF | TRBJ1-6 | - | TRBV19